These 25 T cell receptor beta chains originate from one sample sequenced in a study of chemoradiotherapy in HPV16-positive cancers. The repertoire was sequenced with immunoSEQ multiplex PCR; TCRdb's copy has only in-frame clones and lacks some. The sample gives about 32,000 clones, 80% to 90% of which show up once; about 3.1% is in the top ten. The material was blood, obtained from a patient who underwent chemoradiotherapy. The receptor set was obtained from a human donor with HPV-associated anogenital cancer.

J is TRBJ2-7 and V is TRBV4-3, with D tentatively TRBD2 (6 bases). Germline V lookup: CDR1 LGHNA, CDR2 YSLEER. Deletions cut 0 bases from V and 5 bases from J, with 20 bases between. The CDR3 spans 17 residues. CDR3 nucleotide sequence: TGCGCCAGCAGCCAAGATGGATTGTGGGGCGGGGTGAACGAGCAGTACTTC. The encoded protein is CASSQDGLWGGVNEQYF.

The V call is TRBV21-1, the J call TRBJ2-7; the table's D call TRBD1 went unverified against the DNA. TRBV21-1 is shown as a pseudogene. This CDR3 has 16 residues. Written as DNA, the CDR3 is TGTGCCAGCAGCCTGCGAGGCAGGGGGCCCTCCTACGAGCAGTACTTC. Translating it yields CASSLRGRGPSYEQYF.

This chain uses TRBV19 with TRBJ1-1; perhaps TRBD1 as D (5 bases). The germline V gene has CDR1 LNHDA and CDR2 SQIVND (reference sequence). Trimming stripped 6 bases from V and 7 bases from J, with 15 bases between. This CDR3 contains 13 residues. The DNA for the CDR3 is TGTGCCAGTAGGGGGGTGGGGCAGATTGAAGCTTTCTTT. This gives the protein CASRGVGQIEAFF.

The rearrangement links TRBV4-2 to TRBJ1-1, with no clear D. V lost 1 base, J lost 0 bases, and 6 bases lay in between. The CDR3 extends over 14 amino acids. Germline assignment: CDR1 LGHNA and CDR2 YNFKEQ. CDR3 DNA: TGTGCCAGCAGCCAAGGAGGGATGAACACTGAAGCTTTCTTT. Protein product: CASSQGGMNTEAFF.

This clone turned up a few times. The V call is TRBV19, the J call TRBJ1-2; D not certain. Germline lookup yields CDR1 LNHDA and CDR2 SQIVND (reference sequence). Trimming cost V 11 bases and J 5 bases, with 6 bases left between them. The CDR3 covers 9 residues. The CDR3 region has the DNA TGTGCCGCCGGATATGGCTACACCTTC. This sequence encodes CAAGYGYTF.

The rearrangement uses TRBV19 and TRBJ2-3; 9 positions agree with TRBD1. This CDR3 contains 16 residues. From germline, CDR1 is LNHDA and CDR2 SQIVND (reference sequence). Trimming took 1 base from V and 1 from J; bases not matched to a gene: 3. The CDR3 region is CASSIGDRVGTDTQYF. CDR3 DNA: TGTGCCAGTAGTATAGGGGACAGGGTCGGCACAGATACGCAGTATTTT.

The rearrangement joins TRBV5-4 to TRBJ1-1; 7 bases map to TRBD1. CDR1 and CDR2 from the germline V gene are SGHNT and YYREEE (reference sequence). The CDR3 runs to 14 residues. The V and J ends lost 4 bases and 4 bases, in that order; junction bases with no gene match: 7. The DNA for the CDR3 is TGTGCCAGCAGCGCAGGGGGAAGGGTCACTGAAGCTTTCTTT. Amino acids: CASSAGGRVTEAFF.

The CDR3, as DNA: TGTGCCAGTAGTCCCGGGACTAGCGGGGGGTACACAGATACGCAGTATTTT. Its protein is CASSPGTSGGYTDTQYF. V and J are TRBV19 and TRBJ2-3; 15 nucleotides agree with TRBD2. Germline CDR1 and CDR2: LNHDA and SQIVND (reference sequence). The CDR3 has 17 amino acids. J was trimmed by 2 bases and V by 5 bases; bases with no gene match: 5. The full variable domain, with the rest looked up from reference TRBV19 and TRBJ2-3, is DGGITQSPKYLFRKEGQNVTLSCEQNLNHDAMYWYRQDPGQGLRLIYYSQIVNDFQKGDIAEGYSVSREKKESFPLTVTSAQKNPTAFYLCASSPGTSGGYTDTQYFGPGTRLTVL.

The chain couples TRBV6-5 to TRBJ2-3; D uncertain. Germline V gene data show CDR1 as MNHEY and CDR2 as SVGAGI. The V gene lost 0 bases and the J gene lost 2 bases, with 9 bases spanning the gap. The CDR3 is 15 residues long. CDR3 protein: CASSYSIDLTDTQYF. The CDR3 coding sequence is TGTGCCAGCAGTTACTCCATAGACCTCACAGATACGCAGTATTTT.

The chain recombines TRBV13 with TRBJ2-7; D is ambiguous. Germline CDR1 is PRHDT and CDR2 is FYEKMQ (reference sequence). This CDR3 has 12 amino acids. V dropped 5 bases and J dropped 2 bases, with 7 bases sitting between them. CDR3 protein: CASSRPTYEQYF. The CDR3 DNA is TGTGCCAGCAGCCGCCCAACCTACGAGCAGTACTTC. The full variable domain, rest sourced from reference TRBV13 and TRBJ2-7, is AAGVIQSPRHLIKEKRETATLKCYPIPRHDTVYWYQQGPGQDPQFLISFYEKMQSDKGSIPDRFSAQQFSDYHSELNMSSLELGDSALYFCASSRPTYEQYFGPGTRLTVT.

This clone was detected only once. The V and J genes are TRBV9 and TRBJ1-4; 9 bases are a match to TRBD1. Germline lookup yields CDR1 SGDLS and CDR2 YYNGEE. The CDR3 loop spans 17 amino acids. V shed 3 bases and J 4 bases; nucleotides not matched to a gene: 10. This CDR3 is CASSDPPGQGRNEKLFF. The CDR3 region has the DNA TGTGCCAGCAGCGACCCCCCGGGACAGGGCCGTAATGAAAAACTGTTTTTT.

This clone was found once. V usage is TRBV7-2 and J usage is TRBJ2-1; D remains unclear. The CDR3 is 14 residues long. CDR1 and CDR2 (germline): SGHTA, FQGNSA. V was pared by 10 bases and J by 4 bases, with 17 bases between. The CDR3 sequence is CAIIPPEAYNEQFF. In nucleotides, the CDR3 is TGTGCCATCATACCCCCCGAGGCTTACAATGAGCAGTTCTTC.

CDR3 region: CASSQDGRGRSNQPQHF. The CDR3, as DNA: TGCGCCAGCAGCCAAGATGGCAGGGGGCGAAGCAATCAGCCCCAGCATTTT. The J gene is TRBJ1-5, the V gene TRBV4-1; TRBD1 matches at 8 bases. The germline CDR1 and CDR2 sequences are MGHRA and YSYEKL. V gave up 0 bases and J gave up 1 base; unmatched junction bases: 5. The CDR3 has 17 amino acids.

The chain links TRBV7-2 to TRBJ1-4; no reliable D call. Looked up from germline, CDR1 is SGHTA and CDR2 is FQGNSA. The CDR3 has 15 amino acids. V shed 5 bases and J shed 6 bases, with 16 bases lying between them. DNA for the CDR3: TGTGCCAGCAGCCAGCATAACAGAGACCATGAAAAACTGTTTTTT. Translation: CASSQHNRDHEKLFF.

The genes are TRBV2 and TRBJ1-4, with D tentatively TRBD1 (6 bases). CDR1 and CDR2 (germline): SNHLY, FYNNEI. The CDR3 loop spans 13 amino acids. V lost 7 bases, J lost 7 bases, and 13 bases lay in between. CDR3 loop: CASNLGTTEKLFF. The CDR3 bases are TGTGCCAGCAACCTCGGGACAACTGAAAAACTGTTTTTT.

This clone was recorded once. The chain uses TRBV7-2 and TRBJ2-3, with no clear D. CDR1 and CDR2 (germline): SGHTA, FQGNSA. CDR3 size: 14 residues. The V end was cut by 0 bases, the J end by 6 bases, with 10 bases between. CDR3 region: CASSLASLVDTQYF. The CDR3 nucleotides read TGTGCCAGCAGCTTAGCCTCCTTGGTGGATACGCAGTATTTT.

As regards this clone: The junction departs from the called germline gene at one end, perhaps through a read error. The chain links TRBV11-2 to TRBJ2-5; D could derive from TRBD1 or TRBD2 (5 bases each). Germline CDR1 reads SGHAT; CDR2 reads FQNNGV. This CDR3 has 15 amino acids. The CDR3 loop reads CASSLEFGDQGTQYF. The CDR3 coding sequence is TGTGCCAGCAGCTTAGAGTTCGGGGACCAAGGGACCCAGTACTTC. Full variable domain (outside the CDR3, taken from reference TRBV11-2 and TRBJ2-5): EAGVAQSPRYKIIEKRQSVAFWCNPISGHATLYWYQQILGQGPKLLIQFQNNGVVDDSQLPKDRFSAERLKGVDSTLKIQPAKLEDSAVYLCASSLEFGDQGTQYFGPGTRLLVL.

This clone was picked up a small number of times. The rearrangement links TRBV28 to TRBJ2-7, with 7 bases matching TRBD1. Germline V gene sequence: CDR1 MDHEN, CDR2 SYDVKM. J gave up 2 bases and V 5 bases, and 6 bases lay outside the gene matches. The CDR3 consists of 14 residues. CDR3 loop: CASSPQQGPYEQYF. CDR3 DNA sequence: TGTGCCAGCAGTCCCCAACAGGGGCCCTACGAGCAGTACTTC.

The chain uses TRBV5-1 and TRBJ2-2, with a possible D match to TRBD2 (6 bases). The germline V and J ends were trimmed by 4 bases and 3 bases, with 16 bases remaining between them. The germline gives CDR1 SGHRS, CDR2 YFSETQ. This CDR3 spans 16 amino acids. The chain's CDR3 is CASSGDSPGHTGELFF. The CDR3 DNA reads as TGCGCCAGCAGCGGGGACTCCCCTGGGCACACCGGGGAGCTGTTTTTT.

V gene TRBV7-9 combines with J gene TRBJ2-5; 8 bases map to TRBD2. After removal of 5 bases from V and 5 bases from J, the junction contained 10 bases not matched to a gene. The CDR3 spans 15 residues. In germline, CDR1 is SEHNR, CDR2 FQNEAQ (reference sequence). The CDR3 region is CASSSAASGLETQYF. Written as DNA, the CDR3 is TGTGCCAGCAGCAGTGCAGCTAGCGGGTTGGAGACCCAGTACTTC.

Concerning this clone: This CDR3 is also generated by other DNA sequences in the sample. This chain joins TRBV30 and TRBJ1-5; the D gene is possibly TRBD1 (5 bases). In germline, CDR1 is GTSNPN, CDR2 SVGIG (reference sequence). There are 13 residues in the CDR3. V lost 0 bases and J lost 4, with 7 bases in between. The CDR3 bases are TGTGCCTGGAGTGTAAGGGGAAATCAGCCCCAGCATTTT. Translation: CAWSVRGNQPQHF.

The chain combines TRBV19 with TRBJ1-5; a weak D match, TRBD1 (6 bases). Germline V lookup: CDR1 LNHDA, CDR2 SQIVND (reference sequence). The CDR3 length is 16 residues. The V gene lost 1 base and the J gene lost 2 bases, with 12 bases spanning the gap. This CDR3 is CASSIVAGAGNQPQHF. CDR3 sequence (DNA): TGTGCCAGTAGTATAGTTGCAGGGGCGGGCAATCAGCCCCAGCATTTT. Full variable domain (missing parts from reference TRBV19 and TRBJ1-5): DGGITQSPKYLFRKEGQNVTLSCEQNLNHDAMYWYRQDPGQGLRLIYYSQIVNDFQKGDIAEGYSVSREKKESFPLTVTSAQKNPTAFYLCASSIVAGAGNQPQHFGDGTRLSIL.

This chain's CDR3 is CASSQAQGKGAAETQYF. DNA for the CDR3: TGCGCCAGCAGCCAAGCCCAGGGGAAAGGGGCGGCGGAGACCCAGTACTTC. This rearrangement joins TRBV4-3 to TRBJ2-5; maybe TRBD1 (6 bases). From germline, CDR1 is LGHNA and CDR2 YSLEER. The length of the CDR3 is 17 residues. Trimming removed 1 base at V and 5 bases at J, with 20 bases between.

This chain joins TRBV27 and TRBJ2-2, with TRBD1 identical over 9 bases. Germline loops: CDR1 MNHEY, CDR2 SMNVEV (reference sequence). Unmatched junction bases numbered 11, after V lost 6 bases and J lost 9 bases. This CDR3 contains 15 residues. The CDR3 loop is CASRGGQGRNWELFF. CDR3 nucleotides: TGTGCCAGCAGGGGAGGACAGGGGAGGAACTGGGAGCTGTTTTTT.

This clone came up once. This chain connects TRBV19 to TRBJ1-1; D not certain. Looked up from germline, CDR1 is LNHDA and CDR2 is SQIVND (reference sequence). V lost 2 bases to trimming and J lost 0 bases, with 7 bases between them. The CDR3 is 14 amino acids. Here the CDR3 reads CASSISVVNTEAFF. CDR3 sequence (DNA): TGTGCCAGTAGTATAAGTGTAGTGAACACTGAAGCTTTCTTT. The full variable domain, its missing parts supplied by reference TRBV19 and TRBJ1-1, is DGGITQSPKYLFRKEGQNVTLSCEQNLNHDAMYWYRQDPGQGLRLIYYSQIVNDFQKGDIAEGYSVSREKKESFPLTVTSAQKNPTAFYLCASSISVVNTEAFFGQGTRLTVV.